What follows describes a single T cell receptor beta chain. Antigen specificity is unknown. This sample is part of a study of T cell responses to AZD1222 COVID-19 vaccine. About the research overall: Second-dose groups at about 4 or about 12 weeks were pooled.

Here immunoSEQ multiplex PCR was the method, and the copy in TCRdb shows in-frame clones only, minus some. The repertoire holds about 110,000 clones, with 65% to 85% as singletons. Study-wide findings and caveats: Vaccine-associated CD4 TCRs spanned spike, dominant at 160-218 and 743-854. The sample set comprised mostly white British donors with more females, and clonal diversity was possibly underestimated. Scientists sampled the repertoires only once the peak T cell response had passed.

Trimming shortened V by 6 bases and J by 1 base, and 10 bases separated the two germline ends. Germline V CDR1 and CDR2: LNHDA, SQIVND (reference sequence). CDR3 length: 14 amino acids. The specimen comprised peripheral blood, sampled on day 0 of AZD1222 vaccination. This TCR came from an adult in good health. The genes are TRBV19 and TRBJ1-3; no definite D call. In DNA, the CDR3 is TGTGCCAGTAGCCACAGAGCATCTGGAAACACCATATATTTT. It translates to CASSHRASGNTIYF.